The 15 T cell receptor beta chains below were found in one sample sequenced in a study of beta chain features in type 1 diabetes. These receptors' antigens are unknown. Overall study results and limits: Shorter TCRB CDR3s, moderately but significantly so, were found in Type 1 diabetes patients in all four CD4+ subsets.

Every bit of the isolated RNA underwent reverse transcription, so sequencing read expressed TCRB transcripts. This table comes from immunoSEQ multiplex PCR, and its TCRdb copy is limited to in-frame clones, with some not included. The sample lists some 700,000 clones, about an eighth occurring once. The sample comprised naive CD4+ T cells from blood. The receptors here all came from a man aged 18 to 30 with type 1 diabetes.

This clone has more than one count but fewer than ten. J is TRBJ1-1 and V is TRBV19, with a weak D call TRBD1 (6 bases). Germline values: CDR1 LNHDA, CDR2 SQIVND (reference sequence). This CDR3 has 12 residues. V was cut by 7 bases and J by 5 bases, with 11 bases left in between. Here the CDR3 DNA reads TGTGCCAGTATGAGGGGGTGGACTGAAGCTTTCTTT. It specifies CASMRGWTEAFF.

This clone was seen a few times. The V gene is TRBV4-1, the J gene TRBJ2-3; 11 bases line up with TRBD2. The trim removed 0 bases at V and 6 bases at J, leaving 11 bases unmatched. Germline V lookup: CDR1 MGHRA, CDR2 YSYEKL. The length of the CDR3 is 18 residues. The CDR3 DNA reads TGCGCCAGCAGCCAAGATCGAATTAGCGGGGGGGCCAAGGATACGCAGTATTTT. It codes for CASSQDRISGGAKDTQYF.

A few counts support this clone. The chain employs TRBV4-2 and TRBJ2-4; 10 nucleotides align to TRBD1. CDR1 is LGHNA, CDR2 YNFKEQ, per germline. With V trimmed by 4 bases and J by 5 bases, 8 bases remained unmatched. The CDR3 has 16 residues. The CDR3 DNA follows: TGTGCCAGCAGCCTTCGCGGGACAGGGGTTGAAAACATTCAGTACTTC. It translates to CASSLRGTGVENIQYF.

This rearrangement joins TRBV7-2 to TRBJ2-3; D gene uncertain. This CDR3 has 17 residues. V dropped 4 bases and J dropped 2 bases, with 19 bases sitting between them. CDR1 is SGHTA, CDR2 FQGNSA, per germline. This chain's CDR3 is CASSSKAASHPTDTQYF. Written as DNA, the CDR3 is TGTGCCAGCAGCTCCAAGGCTGCCTCACATCCCACAGATACGCAGTATTTT.

The V and J genes are TRBV5-6 and TRBJ2-3, with no clear D. The CDR3 runs 14 residues. The ends were cut back, 1 base at V and 6 bases at J, with 12 bases in the middle. CDR1 and CDR2 from the germline V gene are SGHDT and YYEEEE. The CDR3 region is CASSLWWVRDTQYF. CDR3 DNA: TGTGCCAGCAGCTTGTGGTGGGTCAGGGATACGCAGTATTTT.

This clone was found a few times. The same CDR3 can be traced to other DNA sequences in this sample. This chain connects TRBV30 to TRBJ2-5; 7 nucleotides agree with TRBD2. This CDR3 comprises 12 residues. CDR1 and CDR2 from the germline V gene are GTSNPN and SVGIG (reference sequence). The J segment lost 5 bases and the V segment lost 0 bases, leaving 0 bases of the junction unmatched. The CDR3 DNA reads TGTGCCTGGAGTGTGGGGGGGGAGACCCAGTACTTC. Its protein product is CAWSVGGETQYF.

V usage is TRBV2 and J usage is TRBJ2-7, with 9 bases identical to TRBD1. Per germline, CDR1 SNHLY and CDR2 FYNNEI. J was trimmed by 6 bases and V by 5 bases; bases with no gene match: 8. This CDR3 has 14 residues. Here the CDR3 DNA reads TGTGCCAGCAGTTCTGGACAGGGGTCATTCGAGCAGTACTTC. This translates into CASSSGQGSFEQYF.

This clone was seen more than once but under ten times. The chain is built from TRBV2 and TRBJ2-4; D unresolved. Trimming cost V 2 bases and J 1 base, with 9 bases left between them. CDR3 size: 15 residues. Per germline, CDR1 SNHLY and CDR2 FYNNEI. The CDR3 sequence: CASSEQGSAKNIQYF. The CDR3 nucleotides are TGTGCCAGCAGTGAACAAGGCTCCGCCAAAAACATTCAGTACTTC.

The chain combines TRBV18 with TRBJ2-7; a weak D match, TRBD1 (5 bases). Germline V gives CDR1 KGHSH, CDR2 LQKENI. V lost 0 bases to trimming and J lost 0 bases, with 9 bases between them. The CDR3 is 15 residues long. The CDR3 protein is CASSPPSGISYEQYF. As DNA, the CDR3 is TGTGCCAGCTCACCACCATCAGGGATCTCCTACGAGCAGTACTTC.

The V gene is TRBV10-3, the J gene TRBJ2-1; D may match TRBD1 or TRBD2 (6 bases each). This CDR3 comprises 16 residues. V was pared by 6 bases and J by 5 bases, with 20 bases between. Looked up from germline, CDR1 is ENHRY and CDR2 is SYGVKD. The CDR3 loop is CAISRDRSGGHNEQFF. For the CDR3, the DNA is TGTGCCATCAGCAGAGACAGGTCCGGGGGTCACAATGAGCAGTTCTTC.

This chain joins TRBV30 and TRBJ2-1; TRBD1 agrees at 9 bases. Germline values: CDR1 GTSNPN, CDR2 SVGIG (reference sequence). The CDR3 has 17 amino acids. The V gene end was trimmed by 3 bases and the J gene end by 2 bases; junction bases not matched to a gene: 11. The CDR3 loop reads CAWSSSADRGTYNEQFF. The CDR3 bases are TGTGCCTGGAGCTCATCCGCCGACAGGGGGACCTACAATGAGCAGTTCTTC.

This clone has just a few counts. J is TRBJ1-2 and V is TRBV27, with 9 nucleotides matching TRBD1. This CDR3 region has 14 residues. Germline V CDR1 and CDR2: MNHEY, SMNVEV (reference sequence). The V gene end was trimmed by 5 bases and the J gene end by 7 bases; junction bases not matched to a gene: 8. The CDR3 DNA sequence: TGTGCCAGCAGTCCAGGGGGACAGGGAGGTGGCTACACCTTC. Its translation is CASSPGGQGGGYTF.

This clone was seen more than once but under ten times. The DNA of the CDR3 is TGTGCCAGCAGTCCTCCGGGACGGGGAATCACTGAAGCTTTCTTT. It yields the protein CASSPPGRGITEAFF. This rearrangement joins TRBV6-5 to TRBJ1-1, with D maybe TRBD1 (5 bases). Trimming took 5 bases from V and 4 from J, leaving 17 bases between them. CDR1 is MNHEY and CDR2 is SVGAGI in the germline V gene. The CDR3 extends over 15 amino acids.

The chain links TRBV30 to TRBJ1-1; D call uncertain. The CDR3 is 14 amino acids. The germline V gene encodes CDR1 GTSNPN and CDR2 SVGIG (reference sequence). V dropped 7 bases and J dropped 0 bases, with 15 bases sitting between them. The CDR3 DNA reads TGTGCCTCGTTAGGAACGGTAATGAACACTGAAGCTTTCTTT. Amino acids: CASLGTVMNTEAFF.

This chain connects TRBV19 to TRBJ1-5; 7 positions agree with TRBD1. The CDR3 sequence is 14 residues long. J gave up 9 bases and V 8 bases, and 13 bases lay outside the gene matches. Germline V CDR1 and CDR2: LNHDA, SQIVND (reference sequence). The CDR3 sequence is CASRGGGETAPQHF. CDR3 sequence (DNA): TGTGCCAGTCGAGGAGGGGGCGAAACGGCGCCCCAGCATTTT.